These T cell receptor beta chains were read from a single sample in a study of shared clonotypes between healthy human individuals. The assay was immunoSEQ multiplex PCR, and TCRdb's table has in-frame clones only and misses some. In the table there are roughly 2,500,000 clones, under 95% of which are singletons. Sequenced sample: naive CD4+ T cells from PBMCs. Receptors were obtained from a man aged 18 to 29 in good health. Some clones in this sample may be carry-over from other donors' samples. The CDR3 runs from the conserved cysteine through the conserved F or W. Each record gives: V gene, J gene, clone size, D gene, CDR3 protein, CDR3 DNA. A D gene is named only where the DNA matches it firmly. Not all rows give a size; the values are once, few, many and, for expanded clones, a class.

v_gene: TRBV7-6; j_gene: TRBJ2-2; abundance: -; d_gene: -; CDR3aa: CASSLTGALTGELFF; CDR3nt: TGTGCCAGCAGCTTAACAGGAGCCCTCACCGGGGAGCTGTTTTTT
v_gene: TRBV5-1; j_gene: TRBJ1-1; abundance: -; d_gene: -; CDR3aa: CASSLALRNTEAFF; CDR3nt: TGCGCCAGCAGCTTGGCTCTCAGGAACACTGAAGCTTTCTTT
v_gene: TRBV20-1; j_gene: TRBJ2-7; abundance: -; d_gene: -; CDR3aa: CSASTAYEQYF; CDR3nt: TGCAGTGCTAGTACGGCCTACGAGCAGTACTTC
v_gene: TRBV18; j_gene: TRBJ1-3; abundance: -; d_gene: -; CDR3aa: CASSPTGTTGNTIYF; CDR3nt: TGTGCCAGCTCACCGACCGGGACCACGGGAAACACCATATATTTT
v_gene: TRBV19; j_gene: TRBJ2-3; abundance: -; d_gene: TRBD2; CDR3aa: CASTTSGGTDTQYF; CDR3nt: TGTGCCAGTACGACTAGCGGGGGCACAGATACGCAGTATTTT
v_gene: TRBV2; j_gene: TRBJ1-3; abundance: -; d_gene: TRBD1; CDR3aa: CASRDDRERNTIYF; CDR3nt: TGTGCCAGCAGAGATGACAGGGAGAGAAACACCATATATTTT
v_gene: TRBV5-1; j_gene: TRBJ2-2; abundance: -; d_gene: -; CDR3aa: CASAPKRTRSGLPPPNTGELFF; CDR3nt: TGCGCCAGCGCACCCAAACGAACTCGATCGGGACTCCCACCTCCGAACACCGGGGAGCTGTTTTTT
v_gene: TRBV27; j_gene: TRBJ2-7; abundance: -; d_gene: -; CDR3aa: CASKGTSSSYEQYF; CDR3nt: TGTGCCAGCAAGGGGACTTCAAGCTCCTACGAGCAGTACTTC
v_gene: TRBV11-1; j_gene: TRBJ2-5; abundance: once; d_gene: -; CDR3aa: CASSDRRGETQYF; CDR3nt: TGTGCCAGCAGCGACAGAAGGGGGGAGACCCAGTACTTC
v_gene: TRBV11-2; j_gene: TRBJ2-2; abundance: -; d_gene: TRBD2; CDR3aa: CASSFAREVGELFF; CDR3nt: TGTGCCAGCAGCTTCGCGCGGGAGGTCGGGGAGCTGTTTTTT
v_gene: TRBV15; j_gene: TRBJ2-3; abundance: once; d_gene: -; CDR3aa: CATSTYGRTDTQYF; CDR3nt: TGTGCCACCAGCACCTATGGACGCACAGATACGCAGTATTTT
v_gene: TRBV2; j_gene: TRBJ2-3; abundance: -; d_gene: -; CDR3aa: CASSSKGGSDTQYF; CDR3nt: TGTGCCAGCAGTTCAAAAGGGGGTTCAGATACGCAGTATTTT
v_gene: TRBV5-1; j_gene: TRBJ2-1; abundance: -; d_gene: TRBD2; CDR3aa: CASSPYGRASGVNEQFF; CDR3nt: TGCGCCAGCAGCCCCTATGGGCGGGCTAGCGGGGTCAATGAGCAGTTCTTC
v_gene: TRBV28; j_gene: TRBJ1-2; abundance: -; d_gene: -; CDR3aa: CASSLGGARGYGYTF; CDR3nt: TGTGCCAGCAGTTTAGGGGGGGCGCGCGGCTATGGCTACACCTTC
v_gene: TRBV7-9; j_gene: TRBJ1-2; abundance: -; d_gene: -; CDR3aa: CASSLLGSNYGYTF; CDR3nt: TGTGCCAGCAGCTTATTGGGGTCCAACTATGGCTACACCTTC
v_gene: TRBV11-2; j_gene: TRBJ2-1; abundance: -; d_gene: -; CDR3aa: CASSLNTAEGELFF; CDR3nt: TGTGCCAGCAGCTTAAACACCGCGGAAGGTGAGTTGTTCTTC
v_gene: TRBV6-6; j_gene: TRBJ2-1; abundance: -; d_gene: -; CDR3aa: CASRYGGGNEQFF; CDR3nt: TGTGCCAGCAGATATGGGGGTGGGAATGAGCAGTTCTTC
v_gene: TRBV6-1; j_gene: TRBJ2-7; abundance: -; d_gene: -; CDR3aa: CASSSYVSEQYF; CDR3nt: TGTGCCAGCTCTAGTTACGTGAGCGAGCAGTACTTC
v_gene: TRBV15; j_gene: TRBJ2-1; abundance: -; d_gene: TRBD2; CDR3aa: CATSRDTGSGRLLGEQFF; CDR3nt: TGTGCCACCAGCAGAGATACCGGTAGCGGGAGGCTCCTAGGGGAGCAGTTCTTC
v_gene: TRBV15; j_gene: TRBJ2-7; abundance: -; d_gene: -; CDR3aa: CATSREGHLEQYF; CDR3nt: TGTGCCACCAGCAGAGAGGGACACCTAGAGCAGTACTTC
v_gene: TRBV15; j_gene: TRBJ2-1; abundance: -; d_gene: TRBD2; CDR3aa: CATSHTSGSYNEQFF; CDR3nt: TGTGCCACCAGCCACACTAGCGGATCCTACAATGAGCAGTTCTTC
v_gene: TRBV6-4; j_gene: TRBJ1-1; abundance: once; d_gene: -; CDR3aa: CASSDSGKGDTEAFF; CDR3nt: TGTGCCAGCAGTGACTCGGGGAAGGGGGACACTGAAGCTTTCTTT
v_gene: TRBV5-1; j_gene: TRBJ1-4; abundance: -; d_gene: -; CDR3aa: CASRWTGTNEKLFF; CDR3nt: TGCGCCAGCAGATGGACCGGAACTAATGAAAAACTGTTTTTT
v_gene: TRBV7-2; j_gene: TRBJ1-5; abundance: -; d_gene: -; CDR3aa: CASSLVGGSNQPQHF; CDR3nt: TGTGCCAGCAGCTTAGTAGGGGGGAGTAATCAGCCCCAGCATTTT
v_gene: TRBV11-1; j_gene: TRBJ2-5; abundance: -; d_gene: TRBD1; CDR3aa: CASSSWTGTSVRETQYF; CDR3nt: TGTGCCAGCAGCTCCTGGACAGGGACATCGGTACGGGAGACCCAGTACTTC
v_gene: TRBV23-1; j_gene: TRBJ1-5; abundance: -; d_gene: -; CDR3aa: CASNPGPNQPQHF; CDR3nt: TGCGCCAGCAATCCGGGCCCCAATCAGCCCCAGCATTTT
v_gene: TRBV5-1; j_gene: TRBJ1-1; abundance: once; d_gene: -; CDR3aa: CASSLGTSRLNTEAFF; CDR3nt: TGCGCCAGCAGCTTGGGAACATCTCGTTTGAACACTGAAGCTTTCTTT
v_gene: TRBV28; j_gene: TRBJ1-5; abundance: -; d_gene: TRBD1; CDR3aa: CATAGGSGDQPQHF; CDR3nt: TGTGCCACCGCAGGGGGCAGTGGTGATCAGCCCCAGCATTTT
v_gene: TRBV5-1; j_gene: TRBJ2-5; abundance: once; d_gene: TRBD2; CDR3aa: CASSWGGEETQYF; CDR3nt: TGCGCCAGCAGTTGGGGGGGAGAAGAGACCCAGTACTTC
v_gene: TRBV5-1; j_gene: TRBJ2-1; abundance: -; d_gene: TRBD2; CDR3aa: CASSLGAGGEQFF; CDR3nt: TGCGCCAGCAGCTTGGGAGCGGGAGGCGAGCAGTTCTTC
v_gene: TRBV5-1; j_gene: TRBJ1-2; abundance: -; d_gene: TRBD1; CDR3aa: CASRTGTGANYGYTF; CDR3nt: TGCGCCAGCAGAACGGGGACAGGGGCCAACTATGGCTACACCTTC
v_gene: TRBV2; j_gene: TRBJ2-6; abundance: -; d_gene: -; CDR3aa: CASRETGTAGANVLTF; CDR3nt: TGTGCCAGCAGGGAAACAGGGACCGCTGGGGCCAACGTCCTGACTTTC
v_gene: TRBV28; j_gene: TRBJ1-2; abundance: -; d_gene: -; CDR3aa: CASSPRQVYGYTF; CDR3nt: TGTGCCAGCAGCCCTCGACAGGTCTATGGCTACACCTTC
v_gene: TRBV5-8; j_gene: TRBJ1-1; abundance: -; d_gene: -; CDR3aa: CASSFWRGKNTEAFF; CDR3nt: TGTGCCAGCAGCTTTTGGAGGGGGAAGAACACTGAAGCTTTCTTT
v_gene: TRBV6-6; j_gene: TRBJ2-1; abundance: -; d_gene: -; CDR3aa: CASSYSYNEQFF; CDR3nt: TGTGCCAGCAGTTACTCATACAATGAGCAGTTCTTC
v_gene: TRBV5-1; j_gene: TRBJ2-7; abundance: -; d_gene: TRBD2; CDR3aa: CASSVTGTSGIYEQYF; CDR3nt: TGCGCCAGCAGCGTGACCGGGACTAGCGGTATCTACGAGCAGTACTTC
v_gene: TRBV5-1; j_gene: TRBJ1-3; abundance: -; d_gene: -; CDR3aa: CASSPDPLSGNTIYF; CDR3nt: TGCGCCAGCAGCCCGGATCCCCTCTCTGGAAACACCATATATTTT
v_gene: TRBV30; j_gene: TRBJ2-1; abundance: -; d_gene: TRBD2; CDR3aa: CAWSPFGRAPYNEQFF; CDR3nt: TGTGCCTGGAGCCCTTTTGGGAGGGCCCCCTACAATGAGCAGTTCTTC
v_gene: TRBV9; j_gene: TRBJ1-2; abundance: -; d_gene: TRBD1; CDR3aa: CASSVGTGSYNYGYTF; CDR3nt: TGTGCCAGCAGCGTAGGGACAGGTTCTTACAACTATGGCTACACCTTC
v_gene: TRBV29-1; j_gene: TRBJ2-1; abundance: -; d_gene: -; CDR3aa: CSVVWNEQFF; CDR3nt: TGCAGCGTCGTTTGGAATGAGCAGTTCTTC
v_gene: TRBV5-1; j_gene: TRBJ1-1; abundance: -; d_gene: -; CDR3aa: CASSLGRAEAFF; CDR3nt: TGCGCCAGCAGCTTGGGTCGGGCTGAAGCTTTCTTT
v_gene: TRBV19; j_gene: TRBJ2-2; abundance: -; d_gene: TRBD2; CDR3aa: CASSGSGGGTGELFF; CDR3nt: TGTGCCAGTAGTGGTTCGGGAGGTGGCACCGGGGAGCTGTTTTTT
v_gene: TRBV4-3; j_gene: TRBJ2-1; abundance: -; d_gene: -; CDR3aa: CASSRSPLYEQFF; CDR3nt: TGCGCCAGCAGCCGCTCCCCCTTGTATGAGCAGTTCTTC
v_gene: TRBV6-4; j_gene: TRBJ2-1; abundance: -; d_gene: -; CDR3aa: CASSDSGRESSYEQFF; CDR3nt: TGTGCCAGCAGTGACTCGGGACGGGAGTCCTCCTATGAGCAGTTCTTC
v_gene: TRBV28; j_gene: TRBJ2-1; abundance: -; d_gene: TRBD2; CDR3aa: CASSTPWGGGSNEQFF; CDR3nt: TGTGCCAGCAGTACCCCTTGGGGGGGAGGGAGCAATGAGCAGTTCTTC
v_gene: TRBV27; j_gene: TRBJ2-7; abundance: once; d_gene: TRBD1; CDR3aa: CASSFTRDRTTYEQYF; CDR3nt: TGTGCCAGCAGTTTTACCCGGGACAGGACTACCTACGAGCAGTACTTC
v_gene: TRBV18; j_gene: TRBJ2-7; abundance: once; d_gene: -; CDR3aa: CASSPSLSGANEQYF; CDR3nt: TGTGCCAGCTCACCAAGTTTGTCAGGGGCTAACGAGCAGTACTTC
v_gene: TRBV5-1; j_gene: TRBJ2-6; abundance: -; d_gene: -; CDR3aa: CASSLEGFGANVLTF; CDR3nt: TGCGCCAGCAGCTTGGAGGGGTTCGGGGCCAACGTCCTGACTTTC
v_gene: TRBV19; j_gene: TRBJ1-4; abundance: -; d_gene: -; CDR3aa: CASSKQFEKLFF; CDR3nt: TGTGCCAGTAGTAAACAGTTTGAAAAACTGTTTTTT
v_gene: TRBV15; j_gene: TRBJ2-4; abundance: -; d_gene: -; CDR3aa: CATSRVKVGGGDLAKNIQYF; CDR3nt: TGTGCCACCAGCAGAGTAAAAGTTGGAGGCGGCGATCTAGCCAAAAACATTCAGTACTTC
v_gene: TRBV7-2; j_gene: TRBJ2-7; abundance: -; d_gene: -; CDR3aa: CASSLRDATQREQYF; CDR3nt: TGTGCCAGCAGCTTAAGGGACGCCACCCAAAGGGAGCAGTACTTC
v_gene: TRBV5-1; j_gene: TRBJ2-2; abundance: -; d_gene: -; CDR3aa: CASSRDSTGELFF; CDR3nt: TGCGCCAGCAGCCGGGACTCCACCGGGGAGCTGTTTTTT
v_gene: TRBV5-1; j_gene: TRBJ2-7; abundance: -; d_gene: TRBD2; CDR3aa: CASSLGTSGSAFEQYF; CDR3nt: TGCGCCAGCAGCTTGGGGACTAGCGGGAGTGCTTTCGAGCAGTACTTC
v_gene: TRBV15; j_gene: TRBJ2-7; abundance: once; d_gene: -; CDR3aa: CATSRAHGAYEQYF; CDR3nt: TGTGCCACCAGCAGAGCTCACGGCGCGTACGAGCAGTACTTC
v_gene: TRBV4-1; j_gene: TRBJ1-2; abundance: -; d_gene: -; CDR3aa: CASSQEGLRGDHGYTF; CDR3nt: TGCGCCAGCAGCCAAGAGGGTCTTCGGGGAGACCATGGCTACACCTTC
v_gene: TRBV4-1; j_gene: TRBJ2-1; abundance: -; d_gene: TRBD2; CDR3aa: CASSHARLAGANEQFF; CDR3nt: TGCGCCAGCAGCCATGCCCGGCTAGCGGGAGCCAATGAGCAGTTCTTC
v_gene: TRBV5-1; j_gene: TRBJ2-1; abundance: few; d_gene: -; CDR3aa: CASSLGLAYNEQFF; CDR3nt: TGCGCCAGCAGCTTGGGACTAGCCTACAATGAGCAGTTCTTC
v_gene: TRBV5-8; j_gene: TRBJ2-7; abundance: -; d_gene: -; CDR3aa: CASSFTGRTGREQYF; CDR3nt: TGTGCCAGCAGCTTTACAGGGAGGACGGGTAGGGAGCAGTACTTC
v_gene: TRBV18; j_gene: TRBJ1-2; abundance: -; d_gene: TRBD1; CDR3aa: CASFPQGAGGGYTF; CDR3nt: TGTGCCAGCTTCCCACAGGGGGCTGGAGGAGGCTACACCTTC